This T cell receptor beta chain was identified in a study of Graves' ophthalmopathy and Graves' hyperthyroidism. The TCR beta CDR3 regions underwent amplification from RNA transcripts. The authors performed first-round RT-PCR with HTBI primers and then a second-round multiplex PCR. TCRdb called the multiplex PCR reads again in MiXCR, with one record for every CDR3 protein. The table includes about 550,000 distinct CDR3 sequences, under 45% detected once. Turning to this clonotype: What it recognizes is unknown.

The study's findings and limits: A model of 13 signatures distinguished ophthalmopathy from stable hyperthyroidism at approximately 88% sensitivity and approximately 77% specificity.

The CDR3 is 14 amino acids. J gave up 7 bases and V 5 bases, and 9 bases lay outside the gene matches. From germline, CDR1 is MNHEY and CDR2 SMNVEV (reference sequence). The sequence was obtained from an adult man with Graves' hyperthyroidism. This chain connects TRBV27 to TRBJ2-7, with 9 bases that match TRBD1. The sequenced sample consisted of peripheral blood or thyroid tissue (not recorded which). The CDR3 DNA reads as TGTGCCAGCAGTCTAGGACAGGGGATTCGGGAGCAGTACTTC. Protein sequence: CASSLGQGIREQYF.